The rows below give T cell receptor beta chains drawn from one sample of a study of blood T cells in healthy people across ages. Each CDR3 protein gets one entry after TCRdb re-called the 5' RACE reads with MiXCR. The sample consists of approximately 940,000 distinct CDR3 sequences, around 49% of them appearing once. The sequenced material came from blood. Receptors originate from a man between 25 and 39 years old in good health. Both conserved end residues are part of each CDR3. D genes are given only for firm matches. Size tells how often a clone was seen (once, few, many) or the class of an expanded clone, and some rows leave it out.

V gene: TRBV7-2
J gene: TRBJ2-2
clone size: .
D gene: .
CDR3 protein: CASSLVTTANTGELFF
CDR3 DNA: TGTGCCAGCAGCTTAGTCACGACGGCGAACACCGGGGAGCTGTTTTTT

V gene: TRBV2
J gene: TRBJ1-5
clone size: few
D gene: TRBD1
CDR3 protein: CASTSLTGGSQPQHF
CDR3 DNA: TGTGCCAGCACTTCTCTCACAGGGGGCAGTCAGCCCCAGCATTTT

V gene: TRBV28
J gene: TRBJ2-1
clone size: .
D gene: .
CDR3 protein: CASSLGRGTYNEQFF
CDR3 DNA: TGTGCCAGCAGTTTAGGTCGAGGTACCTACAATGAGCAGTTCTTC

V gene: TRBV6-1
J gene: TRBJ2-5
clone size: few
D gene: .
CDR3 protein: CASIGSRVGQETQYF
CDR3 DNA: TGTGCCAGCATCGGTTCCAGGGTCGGGCAAGAGACCCAGTACTTC

V gene: TRBV2
J gene: TRBJ1-1
clone size: .
D gene: .
CDR3 protein: CASSRPGVGNTVAFF
CDR3 DNA: TGTGCCAGCAGCAGGCCAGGGGTGGGGAACACTGTAGCTTTCTTT

V gene: TRBV3-1
J gene: TRBJ2-4
clone size: .
D gene: .
CDR3 protein: CASSSLGTTVSDIQYF
CDR3 DNA: TGTGCCAGCAGCTCCCTAGGGACAACCGTGTCGGACATTCAGTACTTC

V gene: TRBV24-1
J gene: TRBJ2-5
clone size: many
D gene: TRBD1
CDR3 protein: CATSDRQGIETQYF
CDR3 DNA: TGTGCCACCAGTGATCGACAGGGAATTGAGACCCAGTACTTC

V gene: TRBV5-1
J gene: TRBJ2-5
clone size: .
D gene: .
CDR3 protein: CASSLAPGDQETPYF
CDR3 DNA: TGCGCCAGCAGCTTGGCTCCCGGGGACCAAGAGACCCCGTACTTC

V gene: TRBV27
J gene: TRBJ2-7
clone size: .
D gene: TRBD2
CDR3 protein: CASSLLLAGVNEQYF
CDR3 DNA: TGTGCCAGCAGTTTATTACTAGCGGGGGTTAATGAGCAGTACTTC

V gene: TRBV6-5
J gene: TRBJ2-7
clone size: few
D gene: TRBD1
CDR3 protein: CASRAGTGQIGEQYF
CDR3 DNA: TGTGCCAGCAGGGCCGGGACAGGGCAAATAGGGGAGCAGTACTTC

V gene: TRBV7-9
J gene: TRBJ1-4
clone size: few
D gene: .
CDR3 protein: CATTTETNEKLFF
CDR3 DNA: TGTGCCACTACGACAGAGACTAATGAAAAACTGTTTTTT

V gene: TRBV14
J gene: TRBJ2-1
clone size: .
D gene: .
CDR3 protein: CASSPETVSYNEQFF
CDR3 DNA: TGTGCCAGCAGCCCGGAGACGGTATCCTACAATGAGCAGTTCTTC

V gene: TRBV5-1
J gene: TRBJ2-1
clone size: once
D gene: .
CDR3 protein: CASSGPSSSSYNEQFF
CDR3 DNA: TGCGCCAGCAGCGGGCCTAGCTCGAGCTCCTACAATGAGCAGTTCTTC

V gene: TRBV5-5
J gene: TRBJ1-2
clone size: .
D gene: .
CDR3 protein: CASREESHGYTF
CDR3 DNA: TGTGCCAGCAGGGAGGAGTCCCATGGCTACACCTTC

V gene: TRBV9
J gene: TRBJ2-3
clone size: .
D gene: TRBD2
CDR3 protein: CASSVSGGPPSTDTQYF
CDR3 DNA: TGTGCCAGCAGCGTGAGCGGGGGCCCTCCTAGCACAGATACGCAGTATTTT

V gene: TRBV6-1
J gene: TRBJ2-3
clone size: .
D gene: TRBD1
CDR3 protein: CASSAAGGPDTQYF
CDR3 DNA: TGTGCCAGCAGTGCAGCAGGGGGACCAGATACGCAGTATTTT

V gene: TRBV7-6
J gene: TRBJ2-5
clone size: .
D gene: TRBD2
CDR3 protein: CASSARTSGDSQETQYF
CDR3 DNA: TGTGCCAGCAGCGCACGGACTAGCGGGGACTCCCAAGAGACCCAGTACTTC

V gene: TRBV6-1
J gene: TRBJ2-2
clone size: .
D gene: .
CDR3 protein: CASKLDGISTGELFF
CDR3 DNA: TGTGCCAGCAAACTAGACGGGATCTCCACCGGGGAGCTGTTTTTT

V gene: TRBV3-1
J gene: TRBJ2-7
clone size: .
D gene: .
CDR3 protein: CASSQDWQLSYEQYF
CDR3 DNA: TGTGCCAGCAGCCAAGATTGGCAGTTGAGCTACGAGCAGTACTTC

V gene: TRBV29-1
J gene: TRBJ1-2
clone size: .
D gene: .
CDR3 protein: CSGQESNYGYTF
CDR3 DNA: TGCAGCGGGCAGGAGTCTAACTATGGCTACACCTTC

V gene: TRBV20-1
J gene: TRBJ1-5
clone size: .
D gene: .
CDR3 protein: CSARRGWDSNQPQHF
CDR3 DNA: TGCAGTGCGAGAAGAGGGTGGGATAGCAATCAGCCCCAGCATTTT

V gene: TRBV5-6
J gene: TRBJ2-7
clone size: .
D gene: TRBD1
CDR3 protein: CASSSAATGNYEQYF
CDR3 DNA: TGTGCCAGCAGCTCCGCCGCGACAGGGAACTACGAGCAGTACTTC

V gene: TRBV6-2/TRBV6-3
J gene: TRBJ1-1
clone size: .
D gene: .
CDR3 protein: CASSSRTGRVTEAFF
CDR3 DNA: TGTGCCAGCAGTTCCCGGACCGGGAGGGTCACTGAAGCTTTCTTT

V gene: TRBV13
J gene: TRBJ1-2
clone size: .
D gene: .
CDR3 protein: CASSLDVGGPGYTF
CDR3 DNA: TGTGCCAGCAGCTTAGATGTAGGGGGACCGGGCTACACCTTC

V gene: TRBV7-2
J gene: TRBJ2-1
clone size: .
D gene: TRBD1
CDR3 protein: CASRPPGQGRYNEQFF
CDR3 DNA: TGTGCCAGCAGGCCCCCGGGACAGGGAAGGTACAATGAGCAGTTCTTC

V gene: TRBV27
J gene: TRBJ1-4
clone size: .
D gene: .
CDR3 protein: CASSFLRTEEKLFF
CDR3 DNA: TGTGCCAGCAGTTTCTTACGTACTGAGGAAAAACTGTTTTTT

V gene: TRBV7-2
J gene: TRBJ1-5
clone size: .
D gene: .
CDR3 protein: CASSERGKQPQHF
CDR3 DNA: TGTGCCAGCAGCGAACGGGGTAAGCAGCCCCAGCATTTT

V gene: TRBV11-1
J gene: TRBJ2-5
clone size: .
D gene: TRBD2
CDR3 protein: CASSLVPSGVLYQETQYF
CDR3 DNA: TGTGCCAGCAGCTTAGTCCCTAGCGGGGTCTTATACCAAGAGACCCAGTACTTC

V gene: TRBV7-9
J gene: TRBJ1-2
clone size: .
D gene: TRBD1
CDR3 protein: CASSPSFQGESSYGYTF
CDR3 DNA: TGTGCCAGCAGCCCATCGTTCCAGGGGGAGTCATCCTATGGCTACACCTTC

V gene: TRBV20-1
J gene: TRBJ2-3
clone size: .
D gene: TRBD1
CDR3 protein: CIARVLGQGDTQYF
CDR3 DNA: TGCATTGCTAGAGTCTTGGGACAGGGAGATACGCAGTATTTT

V gene: TRBV4-3
J gene: TRBJ1-5
clone size: .
D gene: .
CDR3 protein: CASSQGRASNQPQHF
CDR3 DNA: TGCGCCAGCAGCCAAGGCAGGGCGAGCAATCAGCCCCAGCATTTT

V gene: TRBV5-1
J gene: TRBJ1-2
clone size: .
D gene: .
CDR3 protein: CASSLGDRIANYGYTF
CDR3 DNA: TGCGCCAGCAGCTTGGGCGACAGAATCGCTAACTATGGCTACACCTTC

V gene: TRBV7-3
J gene: TRBJ2-5
clone size: once
D gene: .
CDR3 protein: CASSLEENSYNEQYF
CDR3 DNA: TGTGCCAGCAGCTTAGAGGAAAACTCCTACAATGAGCAGTACTTC

V gene: TRBV5-5
J gene: TRBJ2-6
clone size: few
D gene: .
CDR3 protein: CASSPQSGANVLTF
CDR3 DNA: TGTGCCAGCAGCCCGCAGTCTGGGGCCAACGTCCTGACTTTC

V gene: TRBV25-1
J gene: TRBJ1-2
clone size: .
D gene: .
CDR3 protein: CASSEGGTSYGYTF
CDR3 DNA: TGTGCCAGCAGTGAAGGGGGGACAAGTTATGGCTACACCTTC

V gene: TRBV27
J gene: TRBJ1-6
clone size: .
D gene: .
CDR3 protein: CASSFGGAIKSPLHF
CDR3 DNA: TGTGCCAGCAGTTTTGGGGGCGCGATAAAGTCACCCCTCCACTTT

V gene: TRBV4-3
J gene: TRBJ2-5
clone size: few
D gene: TRBD1
CDR3 protein: CASSLAGQGETQYF
CDR3 DNA: TGCGCCAGCAGCTTGGCCGGACAGGGGGAGACCCAGTACTTC

V gene: TRBV20-1
J gene: TRBJ1-1
clone size: .
D gene: .
CDR3 protein: CSASPTPNTEAFF
CDR3 DNA: TGCAGTGCTAGCCCCACCCCGAACACTGAAGCTTTCTTT

V gene: TRBV6-1
J gene: TRBJ2-7
clone size: .
D gene: TRBD1
CDR3 protein: CASSVQGAEYEQYF
CDR3 DNA: TGTGCCAGCAGTGTACAGGGGGCAGAGTACGAGCAGTACTTC

V gene: TRBV4-2
J gene: TRBJ2-1
clone size: many
D gene: TRBD2
CDR3 protein: CASSQDRPAGAYNEQFF
CDR3 DNA: TGTGCCAGCAGCCAAGATCGTCCTGCGGGGGCCTACAATGAGCAGTTCTTC

V gene: TRBV7-2
J gene: TRBJ2-3
clone size: .
D gene: TRBD1
CDR3 protein: CASSLRQGPKTDAQYF
CDR3 DNA: TGTGCCAGCAGCCTACGACAGGGGCCAAAAACCGATGCGCAGTATTTT

V gene: TRBV28
J gene: TRBJ2-7
clone size: .
D gene: TRBD2
CDR3 protein: CASTKTSGDSYEQYF
CDR3 DNA: TGTGCCAGCACCAAGACTAGCGGGGACTCCTACGAGCAGTACTTC

V gene: TRBV2
J gene: TRBJ2-6
clone size: few
D gene: TRBD1
CDR3 protein: CASSGTVSGANVLTF
CDR3 DNA: TGTGCCAGCAGCGGGACAGTCTCTGGGGCCAACGTCCTGACTTTC

V gene: TRBV6-5
J gene: TRBJ1-2
clone size: .
D gene: .
CDR3 protein: CASSGTDSYGYTF
CDR3 DNA: TGTGCCAGCTCCGGGACGGATTCCTATGGCTACACCTTC

V gene: TRBV7-2
J gene: TRBJ2-3
clone size: .
D gene: .
CDR3 protein: CASSLSRGRADTQYF
CDR3 DNA: TGTGCCAGCAGCTTATCCAGGGGCCGGGCAGATACGCAGTATTTT

V gene: TRBV24-1
J gene: TRBJ1-5
clone size: .
D gene: .
CDR3 protein: CATSSSQAPYSNQPQHF
CDR3 DNA: TGTGCCACCAGTAGTAGCCAGGCCCCGTATAGCAATCAGCCCCAGCATTTT

V gene: TRBV20-1
J gene: TRBJ2-6
clone size: .
D gene: .
CDR3 protein: CSARSGFGANVLTF
CDR3 DNA: TGCAGTGCTAGATCCGGGTTTGGGGCCAACGTCCTGACTTTC

V gene: TRBV28
J gene: TRBJ2-3
clone size: few
D gene: .
CDR3 protein: CASSVHQGTDTQYF
CDR3 DNA: TGTGCCAGCAGTGTCCACCAGGGCACAGATACGCAGTATTTT

V gene: TRBV29-1
J gene: TRBJ2-1
clone size: few
D gene: .
CDR3 protein: CSVRMTGVQFF
CDR3 DNA: TGCAGCGTGAGAATGACCGGGGTTCAGTTCTTC

V gene: TRBV21-1
J gene: TRBJ2-3
clone size: .
D gene: .
CDR3 protein: CASSKGRDSYLPSTDTQYF
CDR3 DNA: TGTGCCAGCAGCAAAGGAAGGGACAGTTACCTTCCTAGCACAGATACACAGTATTTT

V gene: TRBV29-1
J gene: TRBJ2-7
clone size: few
D gene: .
CDR3 protein: CSVPGLRGYEQYF
CDR3 DNA: TGCAGCGTCCCGGGACTTCGTGGTTACGAGCAGTACTTC

V gene: TRBV5-6
J gene: TRBJ2-5
clone size: .
D gene: TRBD2
CDR3 protein: CASSRRLANYQETQYF
CDR3 DNA: TGTGCCAGCAGCCGTAGACTAGCTAATTACCAAGAGACCCAGTACTTC

V gene: TRBV28
J gene: TRBJ2-1
clone size: few
D gene: TRBD1
CDR3 protein: CASLGRTGDSYNEQFF
CDR3 DNA: TGTGCCAGTCTGGGCCGGACAGGGGATTCCTACAATGAGCAGTTCTTC

V gene: TRBV20-1
J gene: TRBJ2-7
clone size: few
D gene: TRBD1
CDR3 protein: CSPRPGRGSREQYF
CDR3 DNA: TGCAGCCCTCGACCGGGCAGGGGGTCGCGGGAGCAGTACTTC

V gene: TRBV20-1
J gene: TRBJ1-1
clone size: .
D gene: .
CDR3 protein: CSARAKETYTEAFF
CDR3 DNA: TGCAGTGCTAGGGCAAAGGAGACCTACACTGAAGCTTTCTTT